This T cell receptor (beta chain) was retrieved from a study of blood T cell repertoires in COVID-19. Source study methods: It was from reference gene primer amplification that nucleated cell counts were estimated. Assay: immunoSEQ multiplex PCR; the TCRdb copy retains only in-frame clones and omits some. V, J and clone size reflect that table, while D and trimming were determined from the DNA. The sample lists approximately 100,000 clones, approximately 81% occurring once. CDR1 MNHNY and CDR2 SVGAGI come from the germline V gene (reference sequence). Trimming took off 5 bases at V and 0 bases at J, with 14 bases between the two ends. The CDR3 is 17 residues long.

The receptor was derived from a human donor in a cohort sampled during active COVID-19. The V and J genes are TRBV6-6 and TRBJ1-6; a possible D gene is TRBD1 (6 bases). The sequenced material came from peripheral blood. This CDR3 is CASSPADSSSYNSPLHF. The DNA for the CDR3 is TGTGCCAGCAGTCCGGCGGACAGTAGCTCCTATAATTCACCCCTCCACTTT.